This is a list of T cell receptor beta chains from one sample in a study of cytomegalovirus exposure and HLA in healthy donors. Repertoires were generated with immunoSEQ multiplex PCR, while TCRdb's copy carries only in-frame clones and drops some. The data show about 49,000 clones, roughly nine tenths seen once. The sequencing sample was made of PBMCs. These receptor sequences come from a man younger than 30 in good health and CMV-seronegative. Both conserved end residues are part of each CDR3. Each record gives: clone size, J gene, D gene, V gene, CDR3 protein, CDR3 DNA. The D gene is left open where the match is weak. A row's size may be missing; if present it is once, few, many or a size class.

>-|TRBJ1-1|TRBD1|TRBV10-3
CATKQGWMNTEAFF
TGTGCCACGAAACAGGGGTGGATGAACACTGAAGCTTTCTTT
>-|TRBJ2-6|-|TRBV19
CASSNRSSGANVLTF
TGTGCCAGTAGTAATCGCAGCTCTGGGGCCAACGTCCTGACTTTC
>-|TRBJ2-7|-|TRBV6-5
CASSANGEQYF
TGTGCCAGCAGCGCTAACGGCGAGCAGTACTTC
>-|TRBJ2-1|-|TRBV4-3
CASSQESRGYSYNEQFF
TGCGCCAGCAGCCAAGAGTCCCGGGGGTACTCCTACAATGAGCAGTTCTTC
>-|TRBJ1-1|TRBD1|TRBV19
CASSIRQGGNTEAFF
TGTGCCAGTAGTATTCGGCAGGGGGGGAACACTGAAGCTTTCTTT
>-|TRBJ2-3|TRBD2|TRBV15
CATSRGLAGVSDTQYF
TGTGCCACCAGCAGGGGACTAGCGGGAGTTTCAGATACGCAGTATTTT
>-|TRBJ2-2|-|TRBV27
CASSFGLALAGELFF
TGTGCCAGCAGTTTCGGGCTAGCGTTGGCCGGGGAGCTGTTTTTT
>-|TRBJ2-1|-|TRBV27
CASSYRGGRVHNEQFF
TGTGCCAGCAGTTATCGAGGGGGACGGGTACACAATGAGCAGTTCTTC
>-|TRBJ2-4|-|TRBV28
CASNLGDGKNIQYF
TGTGCCAGCAACCTAGGGGATGGCAAAAACATTCAGTACTTC
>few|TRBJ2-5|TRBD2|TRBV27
CASSPRPGGETQYF
TGTGCCAGCAGTCCCCGACCCGGGGGGGAGACCCAGTACTTC
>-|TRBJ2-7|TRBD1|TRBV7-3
CASSRDRTYEQYF
TGTGCCAGCAGCCGGGACAGAACCTACGAGCAGTACTTC
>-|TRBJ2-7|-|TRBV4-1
CASSRQAQSPYEQYF
TGCGCCAGCAGCCGGCAGGCTCAGTCCCCCTACGAGCAGTACTTC
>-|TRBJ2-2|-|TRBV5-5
CASSPSANTGELFF
TGTGCCAGCAGCCCCTCCGCGAACACCGGGGAGCTGTTTTTT
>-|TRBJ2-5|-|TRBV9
CASSVGLGGPGETQYF
TGTGCCAGCAGCGTAGGACTAGGAGGCCCTGGAGAGACCCAGTACTTC
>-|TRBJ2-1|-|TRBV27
CASSFTPSSYNEQFF
TGTGCCAGCAGTTTTACCCCCAGCTCCTACAATGAGCAGTTCTTC
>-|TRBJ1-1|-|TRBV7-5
CARSFGRGGYTEAFF
TGTGCCAGAAGCTTCGGTCGGGGGGGATACACTGAAGCTTTCTTT
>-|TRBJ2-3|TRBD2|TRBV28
CASLPIAGGTDTQYF
TGTGCCAGCCTCCCGATAGCGGGAGGCACAGATACGCAGTATTTT
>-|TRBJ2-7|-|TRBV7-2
CAILLWTDASYEQYF
TGTGCCATTCTGTTATGGACAGATGCCTCCTACGAGCAGTACTTC
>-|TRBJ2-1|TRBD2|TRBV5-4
CASSLKDGPSGKGFF
TGTGCCAGCAGCTTGAAGGACGGCCCTAGCGGAAAGGGGTTCTTC
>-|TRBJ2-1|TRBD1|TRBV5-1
CASSANPGQGNNEQFF
TGCGCCAGCAGCGCTAACCCGGGACAGGGTAACAATGAGCAGTTCTTC
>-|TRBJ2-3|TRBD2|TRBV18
CASSPLPGGSDTQYF
TGTGCCAGCTCACCACTCCCCGGGGGGTCAGATACGCAGTATTTT
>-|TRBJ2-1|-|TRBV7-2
CASSLAGDSYNEQFF
TGTGCCAGCAGCTTAGCAGGGGACTCCTACAATGAGCAGTTCTTC